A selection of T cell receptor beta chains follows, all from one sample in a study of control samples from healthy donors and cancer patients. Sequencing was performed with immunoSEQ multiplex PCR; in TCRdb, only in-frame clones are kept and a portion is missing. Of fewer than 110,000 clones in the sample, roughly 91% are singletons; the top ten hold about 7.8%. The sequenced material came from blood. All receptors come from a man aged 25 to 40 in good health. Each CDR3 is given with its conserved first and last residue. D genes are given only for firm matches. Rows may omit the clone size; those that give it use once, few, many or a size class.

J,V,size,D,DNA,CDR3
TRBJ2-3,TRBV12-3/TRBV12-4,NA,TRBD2,TGTGCCAGCAGTTCCCCTAGCGGAAGGGGGCAGTATTTT,CASSSPSGRGQYF
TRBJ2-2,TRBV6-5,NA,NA,TGTGCCAGCAGGAAGACATGGGGGAACACCGGGGAGCTGTTTTTT,CASRKTWGNTGELFF
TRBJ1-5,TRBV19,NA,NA,TGTGCCAGTAGTCCAAATAGGCAGAGTAGCAATCAGCCCCAGCATTTT,CASSPNRQSSNQPQHF
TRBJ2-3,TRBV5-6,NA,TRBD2,TGTGCCAGCAGCTTAAGACTAGCGGGGGGGCGAATCACAGATACGCAGTATTTT,CASSLRLAGGRITDTQYF
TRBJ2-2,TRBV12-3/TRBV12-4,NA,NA,TGTGCCATCCGGACGACGAACACCGGGGAGCTGTTTTTT,CAIRTTNTGELFF
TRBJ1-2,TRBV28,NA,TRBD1,TGTGCCAGCAGCACTAGTTGGGACAGGGTTACCGGCTACACCTTC,CASSTSWDRVTGYTF
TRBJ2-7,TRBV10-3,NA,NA,TGTGCCATCAGTGACTCAGGGTTTCGGATGGCGTACGAGCAGTACTTC,CAISDSGFRMAYEQYF
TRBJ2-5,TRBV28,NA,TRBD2,TGTGCCAGCAGTCCGGGACTAGCGTTACAAGAGACCCAGTACTTC,CASSPGLALQETQYF
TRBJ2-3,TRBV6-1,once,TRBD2,TGTGCCAGCAGTGAACTTTTCCGGCGGGAGGGCCTAACAGATACGCAGTATTTT,CASSELFRREGLTDTQYF
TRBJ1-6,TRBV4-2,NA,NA,TGTGCCAGCAGCCAACTGGGGGTGGAGGGGTTGAATTCACCCCTCCACTTT,CASSQLGVEGLNSPLHF
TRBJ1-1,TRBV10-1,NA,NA,TGCGCCAGCAGTGCCCAAGGCTCCGGCCAACGCAAAGCTTTCTTT,CASSAQGSGQRKAFF
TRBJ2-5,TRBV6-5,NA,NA,TGTGCCAGCAGCCGCAGGGGACGGGAGGAAGAGACCCAGTACTTC,CASSRRGREEETQYF
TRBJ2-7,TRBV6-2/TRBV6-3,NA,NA,TGTGCCAGCAGCCCCCTTGACGAGCAGTACTTC,CASSPLDEQYF
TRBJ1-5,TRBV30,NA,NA,TGTGCCTGGAGTCCCCCTCGAACGGTCACCAATCAGCCCCAGCATTTT,CAWSPPRTVTNQPQHF
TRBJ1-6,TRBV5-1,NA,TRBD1,TGCGCCAGCAGCCGGGGACAGGGCATGAGCAATTCACCCCTCCACTTT,CASSRGQGMSNSPLHF
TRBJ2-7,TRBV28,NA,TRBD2,TGTGCCACCAGCTCGACTAGCGGGTCAACCCGGGGGAGGGAGCAGTACTTC,CATSSTSGSTRGREQYF
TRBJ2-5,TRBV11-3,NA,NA,TGTGCCAGCAGCTTAATCGCGACTCCCCCTCGGGCCGAGACCCAGTACTTC,CASSLIATPPRAETQYF
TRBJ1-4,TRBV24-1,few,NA,TGTGCCACCAGTGGCGGGGGAGCTAATGAAAAACTGTTTTTT,CATSGGGANEKLFF
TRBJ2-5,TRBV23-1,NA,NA,TGCGCCAGCAGTCAGTCCGGGACGTCTCAAGAGACCCAGTACTTC,CASSQSGTSQETQYF
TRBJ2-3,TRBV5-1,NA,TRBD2,TGCGCCAGCAACGGACTAGCGGGCACAGATACGCAGTATTTT,CASNGLAGTDTQYF
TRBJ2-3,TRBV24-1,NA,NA,TGTGCCACCAGGACAGATCACACAGATACGCAGTATTTT,CATRTDHTDTQYF
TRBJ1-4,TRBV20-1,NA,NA,TGCTCGGTCCCCGCAAATGAAAAACTGTTTTTT,CSVPANEKLFF